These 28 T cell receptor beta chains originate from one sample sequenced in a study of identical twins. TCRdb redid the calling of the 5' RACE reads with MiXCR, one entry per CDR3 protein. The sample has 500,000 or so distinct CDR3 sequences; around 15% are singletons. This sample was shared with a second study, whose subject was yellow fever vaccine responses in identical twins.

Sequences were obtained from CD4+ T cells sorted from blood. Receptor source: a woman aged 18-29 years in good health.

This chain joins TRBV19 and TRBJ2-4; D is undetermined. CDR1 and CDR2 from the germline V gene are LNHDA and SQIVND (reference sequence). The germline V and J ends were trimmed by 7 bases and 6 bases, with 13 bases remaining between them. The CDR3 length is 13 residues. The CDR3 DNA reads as TGTGCCAGTAAAGAACTTTCAGGAAACATTCAGTACTTC. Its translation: CASKELSGNIQYF. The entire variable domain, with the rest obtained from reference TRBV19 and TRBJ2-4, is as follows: DGGITQSPKYLFRKEGQNVTLSCEQNLNHDAMYWYRQDPGQGLRLIYYSQIVNDFQKGDIAEGYSVSREKKESFPLTVTSAQKNPTAFYLCASKELSGNIQYFGAGTRLSVL.

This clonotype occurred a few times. The CDR3 sequence: CASSSPGGKIGELFF. The CDR3 DNA follows: TGTGCCAGCAGCTCTCCAGGGGGCAAGATCGGGGAGCTGTTTTTT. The rearrangement links TRBV5-6 to TRBJ2-2; 8 nucleotides agree with TRBD1. V was clipped by 3 bases and J by 7 bases; unmatched bases: 8. CDR3 length: 15 residues. Germline values: CDR1 SGHDT, CDR2 YYEEEE.

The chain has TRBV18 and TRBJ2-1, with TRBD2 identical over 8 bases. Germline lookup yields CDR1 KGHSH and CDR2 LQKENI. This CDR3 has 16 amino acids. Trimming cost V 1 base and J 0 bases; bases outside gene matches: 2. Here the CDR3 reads CASSPLAGNSYNEQFF. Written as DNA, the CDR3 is TGTGCCAGCTCACCACTAGCGGGGAACTCCTACAATGAGCAGTTCTTC.

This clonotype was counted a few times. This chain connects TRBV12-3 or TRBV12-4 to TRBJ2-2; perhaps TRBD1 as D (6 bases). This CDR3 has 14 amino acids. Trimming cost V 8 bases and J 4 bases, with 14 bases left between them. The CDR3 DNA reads TGTGCCAGCCTCCGGGAACAGGGCACCGGGGAGCTGTTTTTT. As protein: CASLREQGTGELFF.

In DNA form, the CDR3 reads TGTGCCAGCAGTTTTGCAGGAGCAGATACGCAGTATTTT. Its translation: CASSFAGADTQYF. The chain couples TRBV27 to TRBJ2-3; the D is unclear. From germline, CDR1 is MNHEY and CDR2 SMNVEV (reference sequence). The CDR3 totals 13 residues. Trimming cost V 3 bases and J 4 bases, with 8 bases left between them.

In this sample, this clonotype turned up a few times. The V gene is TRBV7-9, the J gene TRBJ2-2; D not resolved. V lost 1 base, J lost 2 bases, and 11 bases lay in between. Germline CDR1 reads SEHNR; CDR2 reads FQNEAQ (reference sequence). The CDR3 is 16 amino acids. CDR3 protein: CASSLVPGPNTGELFF. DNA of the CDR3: TGTGCCAGCAGCTTAGTCCCGGGCCCAAACACCGGGGAGCTGTTTTTT. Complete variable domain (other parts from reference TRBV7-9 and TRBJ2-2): DTGVSQNPRHKITKRGQNVTFRCDPISEHNRLYWYRQTLGQGPEFLTYFQNEAQLEKSRLLSDRFSAERPKGSFSTLEIQRTEQGDSAMYLCASSLVPGPNTGELFFGEGSRLTVL.

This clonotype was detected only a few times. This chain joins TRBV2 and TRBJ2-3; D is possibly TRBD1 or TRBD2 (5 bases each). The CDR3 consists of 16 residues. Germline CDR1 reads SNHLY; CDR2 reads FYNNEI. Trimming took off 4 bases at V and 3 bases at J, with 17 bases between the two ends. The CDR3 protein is CASSGLGETPTDTQYF. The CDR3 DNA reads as TGTGCCAGCAGTGGGTTGGGGGAGACCCCGACAGATACGCAGTATTTT.

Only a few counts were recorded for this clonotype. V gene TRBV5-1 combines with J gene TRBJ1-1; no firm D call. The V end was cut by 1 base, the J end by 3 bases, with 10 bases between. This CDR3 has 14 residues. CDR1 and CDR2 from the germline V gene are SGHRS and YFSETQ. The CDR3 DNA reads TGCGCCAGCAGCTTGAGTGGGTTAGACACTGAAGCTTTCTTT. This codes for CASSLSGLDTEAFF.

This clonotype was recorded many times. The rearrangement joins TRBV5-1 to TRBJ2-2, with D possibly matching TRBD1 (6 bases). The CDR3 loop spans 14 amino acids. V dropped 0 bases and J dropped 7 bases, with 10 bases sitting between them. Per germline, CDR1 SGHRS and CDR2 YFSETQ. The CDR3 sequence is CASSLAGAGGELFF. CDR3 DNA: TGCGCCAGCAGCTTGGCAGGGGCTGGCGGGGAGCTGTTTTTT.

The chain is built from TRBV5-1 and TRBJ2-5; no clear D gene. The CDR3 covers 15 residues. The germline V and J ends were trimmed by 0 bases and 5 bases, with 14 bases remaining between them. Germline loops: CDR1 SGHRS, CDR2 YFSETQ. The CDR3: CASSLGPGTAETQYF. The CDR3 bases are TGCGCCAGCAGCTTGGGTCCTGGTACAGCGGAGACCCAGTACTTC.

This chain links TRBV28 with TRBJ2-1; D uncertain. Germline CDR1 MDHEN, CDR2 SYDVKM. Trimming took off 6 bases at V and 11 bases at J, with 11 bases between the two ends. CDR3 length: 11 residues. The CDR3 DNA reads TGTGCCAGCAGCCGCAGAGAGAAGCAGTTCTTC. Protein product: CASSRREKQFF.

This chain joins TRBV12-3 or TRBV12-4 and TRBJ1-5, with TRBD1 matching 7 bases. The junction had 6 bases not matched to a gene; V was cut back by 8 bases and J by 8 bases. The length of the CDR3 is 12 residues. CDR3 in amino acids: CASSTGREPQHF. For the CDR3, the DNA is TGTGCCAGCTCGACAGGGCGAGAGCCCCAGCATTTT.

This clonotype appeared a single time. The CDR3: CASSYYPGLYPETQYF. CDR3 sequence (DNA): TGTGCCAGCAGTTACTATCCTGGACTATACCCAGAGACCCAGTACTTC. This sequence joins TRBV6-2 or TRBV6-3 and TRBJ2-5; D perhaps matches TRBD2 (6 bases). The V end lost 1 base, the J end lost 4 bases, and 16 bases lay between the germline ends. Germline loops: CDR1 MNHEY, CDR2 SVGEGT. This CDR3 is built from 16 residues.

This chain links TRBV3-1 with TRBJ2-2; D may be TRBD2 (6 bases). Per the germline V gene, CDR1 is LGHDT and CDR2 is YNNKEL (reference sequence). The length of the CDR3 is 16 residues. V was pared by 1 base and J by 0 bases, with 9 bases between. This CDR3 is CASSQALAANTGELFF. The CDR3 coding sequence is TGTGCCAGCAGCCAAGCATTAGCGGCGAACACCGGGGAGCTGTTTTTT. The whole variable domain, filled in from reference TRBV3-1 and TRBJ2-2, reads DTAVSQTPKYLVTQMGNDKSIKCEQNLGHDTMYWYKQDSKKFLKIMFSYNNKELIINETVPNRFSPKSPDKAHLNLHINSLELGDSAVYFCASSQALAANTGELFFGEGSRLTVL.

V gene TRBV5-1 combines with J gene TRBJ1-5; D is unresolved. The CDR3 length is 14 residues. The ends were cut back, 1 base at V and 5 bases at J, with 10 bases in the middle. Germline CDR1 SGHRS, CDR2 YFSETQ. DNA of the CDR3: TGCGCCAGCAGCTTGCGGGGTGGGTATCAGCCCCAGCATTTT. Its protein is CASSLRGGYQPQHF.

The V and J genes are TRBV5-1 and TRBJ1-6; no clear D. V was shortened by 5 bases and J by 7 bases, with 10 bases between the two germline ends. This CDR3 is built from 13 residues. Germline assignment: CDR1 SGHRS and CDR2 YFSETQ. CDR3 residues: CASSRGGNSPLHF. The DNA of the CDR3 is TGCGCCAGCAGTCGGGGTGGCAATTCACCCCTCCACTTT.

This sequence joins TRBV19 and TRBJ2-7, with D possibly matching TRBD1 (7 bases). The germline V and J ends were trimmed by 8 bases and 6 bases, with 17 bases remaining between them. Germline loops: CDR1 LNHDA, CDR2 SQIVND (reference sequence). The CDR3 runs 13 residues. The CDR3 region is CASSTGGGLEQYF. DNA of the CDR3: TGTGCCAGTTCCACCGGAGGGGGCCTCGAGCAGTACTTC.

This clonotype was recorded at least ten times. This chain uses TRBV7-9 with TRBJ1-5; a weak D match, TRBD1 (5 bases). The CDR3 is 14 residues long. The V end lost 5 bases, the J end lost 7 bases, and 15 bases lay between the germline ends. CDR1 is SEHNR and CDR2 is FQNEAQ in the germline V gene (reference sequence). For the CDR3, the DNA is TGTGCCAGCAGCCCCGCCTCGGGGGGACAGCCCCAGCATTTT. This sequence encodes CASSPASGGQPQHF.

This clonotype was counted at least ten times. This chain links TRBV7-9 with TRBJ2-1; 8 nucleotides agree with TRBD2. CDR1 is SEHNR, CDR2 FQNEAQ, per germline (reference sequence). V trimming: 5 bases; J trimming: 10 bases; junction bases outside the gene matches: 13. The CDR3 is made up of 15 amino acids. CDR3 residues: CASSDTRGGKGEQFF. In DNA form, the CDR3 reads TGTGCCAGCAGCGACACACGGGGGGGTAAGGGAGAGCAGTTCTTC. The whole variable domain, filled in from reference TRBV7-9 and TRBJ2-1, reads DTGVSQNPRHKITKRGQNVTFRCDPISEHNRLYWYRQTLGQGPEFLTYFQNEAQLEKSRLLSDRFSAERPKGSFSTLEIQRTEQGDSAMYLCASSDTRGGKGEQFFGPGTRLTVL.

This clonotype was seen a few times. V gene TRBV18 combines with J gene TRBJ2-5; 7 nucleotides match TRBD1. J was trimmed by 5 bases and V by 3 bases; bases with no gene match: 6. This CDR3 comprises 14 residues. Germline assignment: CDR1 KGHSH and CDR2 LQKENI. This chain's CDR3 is CASSPNTGDETQYF. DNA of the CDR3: TGTGCCAGCTCACCGAATACAGGGGATGAGACCCAGTACTTC.

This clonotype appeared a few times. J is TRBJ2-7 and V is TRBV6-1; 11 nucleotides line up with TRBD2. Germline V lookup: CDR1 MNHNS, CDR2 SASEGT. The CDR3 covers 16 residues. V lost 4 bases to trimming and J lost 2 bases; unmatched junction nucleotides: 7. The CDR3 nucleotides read TGTGCCAGCAGTGGGGGAACTAGCGGGGGCACCTACGAGCAGTACTTC. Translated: CASSGGTSGGTYEQYF.

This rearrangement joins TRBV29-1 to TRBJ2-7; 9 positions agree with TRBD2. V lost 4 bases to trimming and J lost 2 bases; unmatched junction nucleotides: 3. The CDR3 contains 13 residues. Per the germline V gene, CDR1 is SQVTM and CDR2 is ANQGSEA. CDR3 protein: CSVASGKTYEQYF. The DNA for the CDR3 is TGCAGCGTTGCTAGCGGGAAGACCTACGAGCAGTACTTC.

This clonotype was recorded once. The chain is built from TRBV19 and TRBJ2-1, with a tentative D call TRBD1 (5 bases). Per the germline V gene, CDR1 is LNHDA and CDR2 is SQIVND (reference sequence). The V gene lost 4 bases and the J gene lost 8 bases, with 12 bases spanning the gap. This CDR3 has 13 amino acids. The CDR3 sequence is CASSKAGMYEQFF. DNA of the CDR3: TGTGCCAGTAGTAAGGCAGGGATGTATGAGCAGTTCTTC.

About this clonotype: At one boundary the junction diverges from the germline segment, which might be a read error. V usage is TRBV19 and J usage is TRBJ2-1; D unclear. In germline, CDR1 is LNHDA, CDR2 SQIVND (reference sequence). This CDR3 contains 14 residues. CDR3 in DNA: TGTGCCAGTAGTTTCCAGGAAACATACAGTGAGCAGTTCTTC. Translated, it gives CASSFQETYSEQFF.

The CDR3 DNA reads as TGTGCCAGCAGCCAAGCCCTCGCGGGAGGCCCCTACGAGCAGTACTTC. Its protein product is CASSQALAGGPYEQYF. The rearrangement uses TRBV4-2 and TRBJ2-7, with TRBD2 matching 8 bases. The CDR3 is 16 residues long. Looked up from germline, CDR1 is LGHNA and CDR2 is YNFKEQ. The V segment lost 1 base and the J segment 2 bases; nucleotides outside the gene matches: 7.

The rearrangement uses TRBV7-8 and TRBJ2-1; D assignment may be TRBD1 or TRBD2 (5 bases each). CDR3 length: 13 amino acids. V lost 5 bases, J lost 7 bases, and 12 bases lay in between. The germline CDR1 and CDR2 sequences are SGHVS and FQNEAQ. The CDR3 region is CASSPGTANEQFF. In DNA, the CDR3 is TGTGCCAGCAGCCCAGGGACGGCAAATGAGCAGTTCTTC.

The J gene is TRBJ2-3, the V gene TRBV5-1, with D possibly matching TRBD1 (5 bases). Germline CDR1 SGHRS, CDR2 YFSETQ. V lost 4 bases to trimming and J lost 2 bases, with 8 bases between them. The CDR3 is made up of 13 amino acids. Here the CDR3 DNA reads TGCGCCAGCAGCCGACAGAACACAGATACGCAGTATTTT. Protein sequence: CASSRQNTDTQYF. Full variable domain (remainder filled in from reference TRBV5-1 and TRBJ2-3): KAGVTQTPRYLIKTRGQQVTLSCSPISGHRSVSWYQQTPGQGLQFLFEYFSETQRNKGNFPGRFSGRQFSNSRSEMNVSTLELGDSALYLCASSRQNTDTQYFGPGTRLTVL.

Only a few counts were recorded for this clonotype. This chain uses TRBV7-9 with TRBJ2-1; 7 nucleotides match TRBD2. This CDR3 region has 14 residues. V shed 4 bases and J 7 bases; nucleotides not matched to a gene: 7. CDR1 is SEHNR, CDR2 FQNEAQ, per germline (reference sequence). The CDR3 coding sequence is TGTGCCAGCAGCTCCCTAGCGGAGGGGAATGAGCAGTTCTTC. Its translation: CASSSLAEGNEQFF. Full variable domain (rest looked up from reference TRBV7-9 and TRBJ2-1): DTGVSQNPRHKITKRGQNVTFRCDPISEHNRLYWYRQTLGQGPEFLTYFQNEAQLEKSRLLSDRFSAERPKGSFSTLEIQRTEQGDSAMYLCASSSLAEGNEQFFGPGTRLTVL.